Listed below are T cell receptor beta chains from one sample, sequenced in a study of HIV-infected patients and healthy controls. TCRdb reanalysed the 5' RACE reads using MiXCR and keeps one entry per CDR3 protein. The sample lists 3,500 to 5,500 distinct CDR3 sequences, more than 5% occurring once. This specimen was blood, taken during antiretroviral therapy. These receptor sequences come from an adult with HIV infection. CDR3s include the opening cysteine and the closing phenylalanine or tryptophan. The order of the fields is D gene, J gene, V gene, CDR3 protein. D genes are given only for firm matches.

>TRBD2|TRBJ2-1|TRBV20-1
CSAKNPGLAHYNEQFF
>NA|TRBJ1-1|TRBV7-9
CASSPTGQYNEAFF
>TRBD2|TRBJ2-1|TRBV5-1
CASSLGSGVSYNEQFF
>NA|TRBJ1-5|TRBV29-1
CSVGETGRGQPQHF
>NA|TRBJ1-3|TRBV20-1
CSARVLEGDNTIYF
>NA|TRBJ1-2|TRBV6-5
CASGWNYGYTF
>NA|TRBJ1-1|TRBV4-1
CASSQEDGGTTEAFF
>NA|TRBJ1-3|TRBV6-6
CASSYSNADTIYF
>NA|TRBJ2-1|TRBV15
CATSREVEVNEQFF
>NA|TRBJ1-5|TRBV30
CAWSVRRGSHYSNQPQHF